The entry below gives a single T cell receptor beta chain sequence along with its context. Its antigen is still unknown. Selected positively for CCR7 and CD45RO-negative, naive CD8 cells excluded terminally differentiated effector memory CD45RA+ cells. TCRdb's copy holds only in-frame clones and misses some; the assay was immunoSEQ multiplex PCR. The sample lists approximately 2,200,000 clones; 90% to 95% were seen once. The data stem from a study of shared clonotypes between healthy human individuals. Study outcomes and limitations: The genetic and exposure-history diversity represented was limited by few donors.

This CDR3 has 14 amino acids. V was pared by 8 bases and J by 4 bases, with 9 bases of the junction left unmatched. The chain carries TRBV23-1 and TRBJ2-7; 9 nucleotides match TRBD2. TRBV23-1 qualifies as an ORF whose function is uncertain. The TCR originated in a young man in good health. Some clones in this sample may be carry-over from other donors' samples. The specimen sequenced was naive CD8+ T cells from PBMCs. The CDR3 DNA sequence: TGCGCCAGCGGGCCTAGCGGGACTACATACGAGCAGTACTTC. Translation: CASGPSGTTYEQYF.